Listed below are T cell receptor beta chains from one sample, sequenced in a study of blood T cell repertoires in COVID-19. Generated by immunoSEQ multiplex PCR, the TCRdb table keeps only in-frame clones and is missing some. The table includes 85,000 to 120,000 clones, about 80% detected once. Sequencing was carried out using peripheral blood. These receptor sequences come from a woman aged 60 to 75 with acute or convalescent COVID-19. CDR3s include the opening cysteine and the closing phenylalanine or tryptophan. Each record gives: D gene, clone size, V gene, J gene, CDR3 DNA, CDR3 protein. A D gene is named only where the DNA matches it firmly. A row's size may be missing; if present it is once, few, many or a size class.

TRBD2	.	TRBV11-2	TRBJ2-1	TGTGCCAGCAGCTCCGGCTTTGACTTAGCGGGGGCCTTCCCCCATGAGCAGTTCTTC	CASSSGFDLAGAFPHEQFF
.	.	TRBV7-9	TRBJ1-6	TGTGCCAGCAGCGACAGAGTAAATTCACCCCTCCACTTT	CASSDRVNSPLHF
TRBD1	.	TRBV5-1	TRBJ1-4	TGCGCCAGCAGCCGGGGACAGGGGGTCGAAAAACTGTTTTTT	CASSRGQGVEKLFF
.	.	TRBV3-1/TRBV3-2	TRBJ2-1	TGTGCCAGCAGCCAAGATAGTAGCAGTGAGCAGTTCTTC	CASSQDSSSEQFF
.	.	TRBV28	TRBJ1-2	TGTGCCAGCAGCCCCCGGTTGGGGGCCGGTGGCTACACCTTC	CASSPRLGAGGYTF
TRBD1	few	TRBV5-6	TRBJ1-1	TGTGCCAGCAGCGGCGGCGTACAGGGGACACTGGGAACTGAAGCTTTCTTT	CASSGGVQGTLGTEAFF
.	.	TRBV27	TRBJ1-1	TGTGCCAGCAGTTTACGAGGCTTTTCAACCCACACTGAAGCTTTCTTT	CASSLRGFSTHTEAFF
.	.	TRBV6-6	TRBJ2-7	TGTGCCAGCAGTTATTTCAACTCCTACGAGCAGTACTTC	CASSYFNSYEQYF
.	.	TRBV6-6	TRBJ1-2	TGTGCCAGCAGTAGACTGGGTAACTATGGCTACACCTTC	CASSRLGNYGYTF
.	.	TRBV5-4	TRBJ1-4	TGTGCCAGCAGCTTGGACAGGGCGTCTCCTAATGAAAAACTGTTTTTT	CASSLDRASPNEKLFF
.	.	TRBV4-1	TRBJ2-5	TGCGCCAGCAGCCCCGGAGCGGTGCAAGAGACCCAGTACTTC	CASSPGAVQETQYF
.	.	TRBV7-8	TRBJ1-4	TGTGCCAGCAGCCAAACAGGAAGGGGTTTTGAAAAACTGTTTTTT	CASSQTGRGFEKLFF
.	.	TRBV21-1	TRBJ1-4	TGTGCCAGCAGCAAAAACCCGAAGGGGCTGCCTGCCCTCCAAACTAATGAAAAACTGTTTTTT	CASSKNPKGLPALQTNEKLFF
TRBD1	.	TRBV10-3	TRBJ2-3	TGTGCCATCAGTGTAAGCCCGGGACAGGGGCCAGATACGCAGTATTTT	CAISVSPGQGPDTQYF